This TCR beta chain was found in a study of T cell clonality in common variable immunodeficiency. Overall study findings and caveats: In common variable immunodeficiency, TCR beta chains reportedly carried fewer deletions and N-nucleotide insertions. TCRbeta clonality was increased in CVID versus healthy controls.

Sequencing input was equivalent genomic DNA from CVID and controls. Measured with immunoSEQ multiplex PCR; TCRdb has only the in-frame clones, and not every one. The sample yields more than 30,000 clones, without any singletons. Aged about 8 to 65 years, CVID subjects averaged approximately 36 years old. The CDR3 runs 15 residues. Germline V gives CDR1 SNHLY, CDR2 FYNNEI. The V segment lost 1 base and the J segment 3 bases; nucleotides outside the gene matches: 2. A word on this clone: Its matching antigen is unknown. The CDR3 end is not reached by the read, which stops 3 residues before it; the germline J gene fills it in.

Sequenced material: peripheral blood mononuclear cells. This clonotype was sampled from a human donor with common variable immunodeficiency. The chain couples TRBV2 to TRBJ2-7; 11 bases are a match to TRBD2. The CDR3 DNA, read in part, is TGTGCCAGCAGTGAAGTAGCGGGGGGGATCTACGAG. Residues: CASSEVAGGIYE. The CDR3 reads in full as CASSEVAGGIYEQYF.